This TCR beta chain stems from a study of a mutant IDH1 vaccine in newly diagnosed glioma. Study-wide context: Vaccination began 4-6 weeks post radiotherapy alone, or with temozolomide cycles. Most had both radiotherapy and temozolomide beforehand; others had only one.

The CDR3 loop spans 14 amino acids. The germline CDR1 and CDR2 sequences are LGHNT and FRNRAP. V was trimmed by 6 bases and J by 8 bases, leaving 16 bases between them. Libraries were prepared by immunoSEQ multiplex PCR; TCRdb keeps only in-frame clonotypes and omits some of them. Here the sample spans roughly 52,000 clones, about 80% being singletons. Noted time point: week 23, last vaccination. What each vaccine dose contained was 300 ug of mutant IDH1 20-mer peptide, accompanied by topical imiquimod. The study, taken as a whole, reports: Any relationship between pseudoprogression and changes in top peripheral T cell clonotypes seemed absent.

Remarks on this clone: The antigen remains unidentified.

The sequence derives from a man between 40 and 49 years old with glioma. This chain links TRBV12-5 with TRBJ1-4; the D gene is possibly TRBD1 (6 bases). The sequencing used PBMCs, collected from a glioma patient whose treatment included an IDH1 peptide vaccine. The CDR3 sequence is CASGQGGLEEKLFF. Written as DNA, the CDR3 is TGTGCTAGTGGGCAAGGGGGATTAGAGGAAAAACTGTTTTTT.